The 19 T cell receptor beta chains given below trace back to one sample, sequenced in a study of blood T cell repertoires in COVID-19. Here immunoSEQ multiplex PCR was the method, and the copy in TCRdb shows in-frame clones only, minus some. The sample lists fewer than 350,000 clones, around 87% occurring once. The sample taken for sequencing was peripheral blood. Receptors originate from a woman aged 50 to 65 who had recovered from COVID-19.

This clone was counted a few times. The rearrangement links TRBV6-6 to TRBJ2-3; D unclear. The germline V and J ends were trimmed by 2 bases and 4 bases, with 13 bases remaining between them. CDR1 MNHNY and CDR2 SVGAGI come from the germline V gene (reference sequence). CDR3 length: 15 residues. Written as DNA, the CDR3 is TGTGCCAGCAGTTACCCCGGTGTCACGGCAGATACGCAGTATTTT. Translation gives CASSYPGVTADTQYF.

This CDR3 reads CASTGGASGYTF. The CDR3 DNA reads as TGTGCCAGCACGGGGGGCGCGTCAGGCTACACCTTC. This chain joins TRBV6-5 and TRBJ1-2; tentative D call: TRBD1 (6 bases). V gave up 7 bases and J gave up 8 bases, with 14 bases separating them. This CDR3 region has 12 residues. Per the germline V gene, CDR1 is MNHEY and CDR2 is SVGAGI.

The chain uses TRBV19 and TRBJ1-1, with TRBD1 identical over 11 bases. This CDR3 contains 13 residues. CDR1 is LNHDA, CDR2 SQIVND, per germline (reference sequence). V trimming: 9 bases; J trimming: 4 bases; junction bases outside the gene matches: 4. The CDR3 loop reads CASGQGAGTEAFF. As DNA, the CDR3 is TGTGCCAGCGGACAGGGGGCAGGCACTGAAGCTTTCTTT.

This clone came up once. The J gene is TRBJ1-5, the V gene TRBV28, with 7 bases lining up with TRBD1. This CDR3 is 16 amino acids long. With V trimmed by 6 bases and J by 0 bases, 8 bases remained unmatched. Per germline, CDR1 MDHEN and CDR2 SYDVKM. The CDR3 sequence is CASRHIRGYSNQPQHF. The DNA of the CDR3 is TGTGCCAGCAGACATATCAGGGGGTATAGCAATCAGCCCCAGCATTTT.

This sequence joins TRBV12-3 or TRBV12-4 and TRBJ2-1; D might be TRBD1 (6 bases). The V end lost 8 bases, the J end lost 3 bases, and 11 bases lay between the germline ends. The CDR3 spans 13 residues. CDR3 coding DNA: TGTGCCAGCGGGGGCTGGGGCTACAATGAGCAGTTCTTC. It yields the protein CASGGWGYNEQFF.

This rearrangement joins TRBV7-8 to TRBJ1-2; tentative D call: TRBD1 (5 bases). The CDR3 consists of 15 residues. V lost 5 bases, J lost 8 bases, and 21 bases lay in between. In germline, CDR1 is SGHVS, CDR2 FQNEAQ. Here the CDR3 reads CASSPTAPMGGGYTF. The DNA of the CDR3 is TGTGCCAGCAGCCCTACGGCCCCAATGGGGGGGGGCTACACCTTC.

This chain joins TRBV28 and TRBJ1-3, with D possibly TRBD1 on 6 matching bases. Germline V CDR1 and CDR2: MDHEN, SYDVKM. V lost 6 bases to trimming and J lost 2 bases, with 17 bases between them. There are 16 residues in the CDR3. DNA for the CDR3: TGTGCCAGCAGCAGCCCAGCCAGGGGAGCTGGAAACACCATATATTTT. This translates into CASSSPARGAGNTIYF.

The chain links TRBV5-4 to TRBJ2-7; perhaps TRBD2 as D (5 bases). CDR1 and CDR2 (germline): SGHNT, YYREEE (reference sequence). The CDR3 length is 13 residues. The V gene lost 4 bases and the J gene lost 7 bases, with 15 bases spanning the gap. The CDR3 is CASSARTDREQYF. In nucleotides, the CDR3 is TGTGCCAGCAGCGCGAGGACTGATCGGGAGCAGTACTTC.

The chain couples TRBV4-3 to TRBJ1-1; D is unclear. The V gene lost 1 base and the J gene lost 4 bases, with 10 bases spanning the gap. This CDR3 spans 14 amino acids. Germline V gene sequence: CDR1 LGHNA, CDR2 YSLEER. The CDR3 reads CASSQGISGTEAFF. DNA of the CDR3: TGCGCCAGCAGCCAAGGTATCTCGGGCACTGAAGCTTTCTTT.

CDR3 sequence reads: CASSSQGGFQETQYF. The CDR3 DNA reads as TGTGCCAGCAGCTCCCAAGGGGGTTTTCAAGAGACCCAGTACTTC. V gene TRBV9 combines with J gene TRBJ2-5, with a weak D call TRBD1 (6 bases). Trimming cost V 4 bases and J 2 bases, with 15 bases left between them. The CDR3 length is 15 residues. Germline V lookup: CDR1 SGDLS, CDR2 YYNGEE.

This chain connects TRBV12-3 or TRBV12-4 to TRBJ2-3, with a weak D call TRBD2 (6 bases). The CDR3 length is 13 residues. With 6 bases removed from V and 6 bases from J, the gap between germline ends came to 13 bases. The CDR3 DNA reads TGTGCCAGCAGGCCCGGGACTTTGGATACGCAGTATTTT. Its translation is CASRPGTLDTQYF.

The chain combines TRBV19 with TRBJ2-3, with D tentatively TRBD2 (5 bases). The V end lost 3 bases, the J end lost 5 bases, and 9 bases lay between the germline ends. In germline, CDR1 is LNHDA, CDR2 SQIVND (reference sequence). This CDR3 region has 13 residues. CDR3 protein: CASSISEGDTQYF. Written as DNA, the CDR3 is TGTGCCAGTAGTATTTCTGAGGGAGATACGCAGTATTTT.

The table lists this clone with a few counts. V gene TRBV28 combines with J gene TRBJ2-5; D gene ambiguous. V dropped 6 bases and J dropped 2 bases, with 22 bases sitting between them. The V gene's germline CDR1 is MDHEN and CDR2 SYDVKM. The CDR3 is 17 amino acids. The CDR3 is CASSRRRGQPTQETQYF. CDR3 coding DNA: TGTGCCAGCAGCCGACGACGAGGCCAGCCAACTCAAGAGACCCAGTACTTC. Full variable domain (missing parts from reference TRBV28 and TRBJ2-5): DVKVTQSSRYLVKRTGEKVFLECVQDMDHENMFWYRQDPGLGLRLIYFSYDVKMKEKGDIPEGYSVSREKKERFSLILESASTNQTSMYLCASSRRRGQPTQETQYFGPGTRLLVL.

V and J are TRBV19 and TRBJ1-1; possible D gene TRBD1, 5 bases. The CDR3 consists of 15 residues. V dropped 5 bases and J dropped 1 base, with 14 bases sitting between them. In germline, CDR1 is LNHDA, CDR2 SQIVND (reference sequence). CDR3 coding DNA: TGTGCCAGTAGTGGACGGCGGCAGGGGAACACTGAAGCTTTCTTT. The encoded protein is CASSGRRQGNTEAFF.

This rearrangement joins TRBV6-5 to TRBJ2-7; a weak D match, TRBD1 (6 bases). V shed 6 bases and J shed 2 bases, with 11 bases lying between them. Germline-derived CDR1 and CDR2 are MNHEY and SVGAGI. The CDR3 length is 13 residues. The DNA for the CDR3 is TGTGCCAGCAGGGACCGGGACACCTACGAGCAGTACTTC. Translation gives CASRDRDTYEQYF.

The chain uses TRBV21-1 and TRBJ1-1. TRBV21-1 is recorded as a pseudogene. CDR3 size: 15 residues. This chain's CDR3 is CASSKDRETDTEAFF. In DNA form, the CDR3 reads TGTGCCAGCAGCAAAGACCGGGAGACGGACACTGAAGCTTTCTTT.

The chain combines TRBV6-1 with TRBJ1-5; D gene unclear. The germline gives CDR1 MNHNS, CDR2 SASEGT. CDR3 length: 11 amino acids. The germline V and J ends were trimmed by 1 base and 7 bases, with 2 bases remaining between them. The CDR3 sequence: CASSEVQPQHF. DNA for the CDR3: TGTGCCAGCAGTGAAGTACAGCCCCAGCATTTT.

V and J are TRBV28 and TRBJ2-1, with a tentative D call TRBD2 (6 bases). This CDR3 region has 16 residues. V was clipped by 2 bases and J by 8 bases, with 19 bases between them. The germline V gene encodes CDR1 MDHEN and CDR2 SYDVKM. CDR3 DNA sequence: TGTGCCAGCAGTTTACCCGGGGACTCCTTCTTGGATGAGCAGTTCTTC. Protein product: CASSLPGDSFLDEQFF.

This chain connects TRBV19 to TRBJ1-1; the match to TRBD1 covers 8 bases. CDR1 and CDR2 (germline): LNHDA, SQIVND (reference sequence). This CDR3 has 14 amino acids. Trimming took 4 bases from V and 5 from J; bases not matched to a gene: 6. CDR3 bases: TGTGCCAGTAGTAACAGGGGGGATACGACTGAAGCTTTCTTT. Translating it yields CASSNRGDTTEAFF.